The rows below give T cell receptor beta chains drawn from one sample of a study of cytomegalovirus exposure and HLA in healthy donors. Data came from immunoSEQ multiplex PCR; TCRdb stores just in-frame clones and leaves some out. The sample has under 250,000 clones, less than 85% seen once. The sample consisted of PBMCs. The source of these receptors is a man between 18 and 29 years old in good health and CMV-seronegative. CDR3s include the opening cysteine and the closing phenylalanine or tryptophan. A D gene is named only where the DNA matches it firmly. Size is stated for part of the rows, as once, few or many counts, or as a class when the clone is expanded.

d_call: TRBD1
v_call: TRBV9
clone_size: .
j_call: TRBJ1-4
cdr3_aa: CASSMGQGTEKLFF

d_call: .
v_call: TRBV18
clone_size: .
j_call: TRBJ2-7
cdr3_aa: CASSRAGMREQYF

d_call: .
v_call: TRBV6-5
clone_size: few
j_call: TRBJ1-5
cdr3_aa: CASSGQPSNQPQHF

d_call: TRBD2
v_call: TRBV2
clone_size: once
j_call: TRBJ2-7
cdr3_aa: CASSPGGLAGEQYF

d_call: TRBD1
v_call: TRBV10-2
clone_size: few
j_call: TRBJ1-6
cdr3_aa: CASSVWTGGDSPLHF

d_call: .
v_call: TRBV29-1
clone_size: .
j_call: TRBJ2-3
cdr3_aa: CSAATGSDTQYF

d_call: TRBD2
v_call: TRBV4-2
clone_size: .
j_call: TRBJ2-5
cdr3_aa: CASSQDGAGGPETQYF

d_call: TRBD2
v_call: TRBV19
clone_size: few
j_call: TRBJ2-3
cdr3_aa: CASSILLSSGTRTDTQYF

d_call: .
v_call: TRBV19
clone_size: few
j_call: TRBJ1-2
cdr3_aa: CASRRQYGGYTF

d_call: TRBD1
v_call: TRBV5-1
clone_size: .
j_call: TRBJ2-7
cdr3_aa: CASSGQGASYEQYF

d_call: TRBD1
v_call: TRBV5-5
clone_size: .
j_call: TRBJ2-7
cdr3_aa: CASSSGTGGVGISEQYF